This T cell receptor delta chain was documented in a study of γδ T cells in repeated Plasmodium falciparum infection. Study context: Malaria-naive adults were infected with P. falciparum NF54 four times over around 600 days.

TCRdb repeated clone calling on the multiplex PCR reads with CATT. Of around 89,000 delta-chain clones in the sample, roughly 1.4% are singletons; the top ten hold under 10%. Bulk repertoires came from Vgamma9/Vdelta2+ or Vdelta2-negative gammadelta T cells flow-sorted from PBMC. This clone was seen a handful of times. A read error is likely here: a far larger clone is one base away. This CDR3 is 22 amino acids long. Germline CDR1 TSWWSYY, CDR2 QGS. The clonotype comes from a pool of human donors (malaria-infected and uninfected, not separated). The genes are TRDV1 and TRDJ1, with 8 positions matching TRDD3. Here the J gene came from matching the DNA to germline, since TCRdb omits it. The source material was gamma-delta T cells from blood. CDR3 amino acids: CALGELRFPQYWGWEYTDKLIF. The DNA of the CDR3 is TGTGCCCTTGGGGAACTTCGCTTCCCTCAATACTGGGGGTGGGAGTACACCGATAAACTCATCTTT.